These 26 T cell receptor beta chains originate from one sample sequenced in a study of shared clonotypes between healthy human individuals. Libraries were prepared by immunoSEQ multiplex PCR; TCRdb keeps only in-frame clonotypes and omits some of them. The sample includes 1.5 million to 2.5 million clones, approximately 95% seen only once; the top ten take roughly 1%. Only CD45RO-negative cells positively selected for CCR7 counted as naive CD8 cells, so terminally differentiated effector memory CD45RA+ cells were excluded. The sequencing sample was made of naive CD8+ T cells sorted from blood. The receptor set was obtained from a man younger than 35 in good health.

The chain joins TRBV6-6 to TRBJ2-7, with D uncertain. Trimming took 0 bases from V and 0 from J, leaving 9 bases between them. The CDR3 sequence is 15 residues long. CDR1 and CDR2 (germline): MNHNY, SVGAGI (reference sequence). This CDR3 reads CASSYSTEGSYEQYF. The CDR3, as DNA: TGTGCCAGCAGTTACTCCACAGAAGGCTCCTACGAGCAGTACTTC.

V usage is TRBV25-1 and J usage is TRBJ2-1; D call uncertain. Germline V gene sequence: CDR1 MGHDK, CDR2 SYGVNS. This CDR3 is built from 13 residues. Trimming removed 3 bases from V and 5 bases from J, with 8 bases in between. CDR3 DNA sequence: TGTGCCAGCAGTGAGTGGACGCACAATGAGCAGTTCTTC. This sequence encodes CASSEWTHNEQFF. Full variable domain (rest looked up from reference TRBV25-1 and TRBJ2-1): EADIYQTPRYLVIGTGKKITLECSQTMGHDKMYWYQQDPGMELHLIHYSYGVNSTEKGDLSSESTVSRIRTEHFPLTLESARPSHTSQYLCASSEWTHNEQFFGPGTRLTVL.

Of note for this clone: In the same sample, other DNA sequences code for this CDR3. The V and J genes are TRBV7-9 and TRBJ2-5; TRBD1 is a possible D gene (6 bases). The V gene lost 5 bases and the J gene lost 2 bases, with 12 bases spanning the gap. The CDR3 totals 14 residues. Germline lookup yields CDR1 SEHNR and CDR2 FQNEAQ (reference sequence). In nucleotides, the CDR3 is TGTGCCAGCAGCCCGGACAGAGCTCAAGAGACCCAGTACTTC. Its translation: CASSPDRAQETQYF.

The chain combines TRBV6-1 with TRBJ2-7; 9 nucleotides agree with TRBD1. Trimming cost V 5 bases and J 9 bases; bases outside gene matches: 14. From germline, CDR1 is MNHNS and CDR2 SASEGT. The CDR3 sequence is 15 residues long. The CDR3 spells CASSQGGQGGTGQYF. CDR3 sequence (DNA): TGTGCCAGCAGTCAAGGGGGACAGGGAGGTACGGGGCAGTACTTC.

V usage is TRBV4-1 and J usage is TRBJ2-7, with 7 nucleotides matching TRBD1. The V gene end was trimmed by 1 base and the J gene end by 0 bases; junction bases not matched to a gene: 3. Looked up from germline, CDR1 is MGHRA and CDR2 is YSYEKL. This CDR3 is built from 15 residues. DNA of the CDR3: TGCGCCAGCAGCCAAGCGGGACAGCTCTCCTACGAGCAGTACTTC. Amino acids: CASSQAGQLSYEQYF.

The J gene is TRBJ2-7, the V gene TRBV27; no clear D. V shed 5 bases and J shed 3 bases, with 11 bases lying between them. The CDR3 loop spans 13 amino acids. Germline V CDR1 and CDR2: MNHEY, SMNVEV (reference sequence). The CDR3 nucleotides read TGTGCCAGCAGTCTGGACCAGTACTACGAGCAGTACTTC. It yields the protein CASSLDQYYEQYF.

CDR3 nucleotides: TGTGCCTGGAGTGGAGGGCAGGGCTCTTCACCCGAGCAGTACTTC. Protein sequence: CAWSGGQGSSPEQYF. This chain connects TRBV30 to TRBJ2-7, with D possibly being TRBD1 or TRBD2 (5 bases each). From germline, CDR1 is GTSNPN and CDR2 SVGIG (reference sequence). V was trimmed by 1 base and J by 6 bases, leaving 19 bases between them. The CDR3 consists of 15 residues.

The table lists this clone with a count of one. The gene calls are TRBV11-2 and TRBJ2-3, with 8 bases aligning to TRBD2. The germline CDR1 and CDR2 sequences are SGHAT and FQNNGV. The CDR3 has 17 amino acids. V shed 6 bases and J 3 bases; nucleotides not matched to a gene: 14. CDR3 residues: CASSYRGGRGGTDTQYF. The CDR3 DNA sequence: TGTGCCAGCAGTTACCGGGGGGGACGGGGTGGAACAGATACGCAGTATTTT.

The rearrangement uses TRBV12-5 and TRBJ2-3, with 12 bases matching TRBD1. The CDR3 has 16 residues. Germline CDR1 and CDR2: LGHNT and FRNRAP. Trimming removed 8 bases from V and 4 bases from J; junction bases left unmatched: 10. The CDR3, as DNA: TGTGCTAGTCAATACCGGGACAGGGGGCACTCAGATACGCAGTATTTT. This codes for CASQYRDRGHSDTQYF.

The CDR3 coding sequence is TGCAGCGTTGAACTCGACAGGGACTACGAGCAGTACTTC. Protein sequence: CSVELDRDYEQYF. The gene calls are TRBV29-1 and TRBJ2-7; TRBD1 aligns across 7 bases. The CDR3 spans 13 residues. The germline V gene has CDR1 SQVTM and CDR2 ANQGSEA. The V gene end was trimmed by 2 bases and the J gene end by 3 bases; junction bases not matched to a gene: 4.

The chain links TRBV4-1 to TRBJ2-3; 12 bases match TRBD1. Trimming at V came to 3 bases and at J to 4 bases, leaving 5 bases not matched to a gene. CDR1 is MGHRA, CDR2 YSYEKL, per germline. The CDR3 contains 16 residues. In DNA form, the CDR3 reads TGCGCCAGCAGCCAGTGGGACAGGGGGCCTGCAGATACGCAGTATTTT. It yields the protein CASSQWDRGPADTQYF.

V usage is TRBV27 and J usage is TRBJ1-1, with D uncertain. The V gene lost 1 base and the J gene lost 4 bases, with 13 bases spanning the gap. The length of the CDR3 is 15 residues. Looked up from germline, CDR1 is MNHEY and CDR2 is SMNVEV (reference sequence). This CDR3 reads CASSLLGIAVTEAFF. In nucleotides, the CDR3 is TGTGCCAGCAGTTTATTAGGGATTGCAGTCACTGAAGCTTTCTTT.

V is TRBV23-1 and J is TRBJ2-7; 8 bases map to TRBD1. TRBV23-1 is filed as an ORF, its function uncertain. This CDR3 is 14 amino acids long. The J segment lost 5 bases and the V segment lost 8 bases, leaving 11 bases of the junction unmatched. The DNA for the CDR3 is TGCGCCAGCCGTTTAACGGACAGGGAACACGAGCAGTACTTC. Protein: CASRLTDREHEQYF.

This clone was recorded a few times. The chain uses TRBV6-5 and TRBJ1-2; D is undetermined. Germline assignment: CDR1 MNHEY and CDR2 SVGAGI. The CDR3 covers 12 residues. V dropped 2 bases and J dropped 6 bases, with 7 bases sitting between them. The CDR3 nucleotides read TGTGCCAGCAGTTACGTCGGGGATGGCTACACCTTC. Protein: CASSYVGDGYTF.

The genes are TRBV30 and TRBJ1-4, with D possibly matching TRBD1 (5 bases). The germline V gene encodes CDR1 GTSNPN and CDR2 SVGIG (reference sequence). The CDR3 consists of 14 residues. The germline V and J ends were trimmed by 5 bases and 3 bases, with 13 bases remaining between them. CDR3 DNA: TGTGCCTGGCAGGGTGCGGAATCTAATGAAAAACTGTTTTTT. It is translated as CAWQGAESNEKLFF.

This clone showed up just once. The rearrangement joins TRBV14 to TRBJ2-7; TRBD1 agrees at 9 bases. The CDR3 loop spans 16 amino acids. V shed 2 bases and J 3 bases; nucleotides not matched to a gene: 8. Germline assignment: CDR1 SGHDN and CDR2 FVKESK. CDR3 region: CASSQLGQGLNYEQYF. The CDR3 DNA is TGTGCCAGCAGCCAACTTGGACAGGGGCTTAACTACGAGCAGTACTTC.

The chain joins TRBV28 to TRBJ2-3; 7 bases match TRBD1. This CDR3 is built from 15 residues. J lost 6 bases, V lost 1 base, and 7 bases had no gene match. Germline V gene lookup returns CDR1 MDHEN and CDR2 SYDVKM. The CDR3 is CASSLSGQASDTQYF. CDR3 in DNA: TGTGCCAGCAGTTTATCTGGACAGGCGTCGGATACGCAGTATTTT.

The CDR3 DNA is TGTGCCAGCAGCTTAGCCAAAGACAGGGCCCCCTACGAGCAGTACTTC. Its protein product is CASSLAKDRAPYEQYF. The V and J genes are TRBV7-9 and TRBJ2-7; the match to TRBD1 covers 7 bases. This CDR3 is 16 amino acids long. V was clipped by 0 bases and J by 2 bases; unmatched bases: 7. Germline CDR1 SEHNR, CDR2 FQNEAQ (reference sequence).

The chain combines TRBV5-6 with TRBJ2-7; 7 positions match TRBD2. From germline, CDR1 is SGHDT and CDR2 YYEEEE. The CDR3 has 14 residues. Trimming took 5 bases from V and 3 from J; bases not matched to a gene: 8. The CDR3 is CASSSGGDYYEQYF. CDR3 bases: TGTGCCAGCAGTTCCGGAGGGGACTACTACGAGCAGTACTTC. Variable domain in full (rest from reference TRBV5-6 and TRBJ2-7): DAGVTQSPTHLIKTRGQQVTLRCSPKSGHDTVSWYQQALGQGPQFIFQYYEEEERQRGNFPDRFSGHQFPNYSSELNVNALLLGDSALYLCASSSGGDYYEQYFGPGTRLTVT.

As to this clone: In the same sample, other DNA sequences code for this CDR3. The chain carries TRBV4-1 and TRBJ1-1; TRBD1 might be the D (6 bases). From germline, CDR1 is MGHRA and CDR2 YSYEKL. The CDR3 totals 14 residues. Trimming cost V 3 bases and J 5 bases, with 13 bases left between them. CDR3: CASSQLEGDTEAFF. The CDR3 bases are TGCGCCAGCAGCCAGTTAGAGGGGGATACTGAAGCTTTCTTT.

In regard to this clone: This CDR3 is also generated by other DNA sequences in the sample. J is TRBJ2-7 and V is TRBV7-8; D possibly matches TRBD1 or TRBD2 (5 bases each). Trimming cost V 5 bases and J 3 bases, with 14 bases left between them. The germline V gene has CDR1 SGHVS and CDR2 FQNEAQ. The length of the CDR3 is 14 residues. CDR3 residues: CASSPGTSDYEQYF. Written as DNA, the CDR3 is TGTGCCAGCAGCCCTGGGACGTCCGACTACGAGCAGTACTTC.

The rearrangement uses TRBV11-1 and TRBJ1-2; 7 bases agree with TRBD1. CDR1 is SGHAT, CDR2 FQDESV, per germline (reference sequence). V lost 1 base, J lost 5 bases, and 13 bases stayed unmatched. This CDR3 has 17 amino acids. The CDR3 DNA follows: TGTGCCAGCAGCTTAGTTTGCAGGGGGTATAGCCCATATGGCTACACCTTC. It specifies CASSLVCRGYSPYGYTF.

The chain is built from TRBV5-1 and TRBJ1-2; D unresolved. Germline CDR1 and CDR2: SGHRS and YFSETQ. The length of the CDR3 is 14 residues. The V end lost 4 bases, the J end lost 6 bases, and 16 bases lay between the germline ends. CDR3 sequence (DNA): TGCGCCAGCAGCCCCTATCGCATGGCTGATGGCTACACCTTC. Protein sequence: CASSPYRMADGYTF.

The chain employs TRBV30 and TRBJ2-7, with D possibly TRBD1 on 5 matching bases. This CDR3 has 13 amino acids. CDR1 and CDR2 (germline): GTSNPN, SVGIG (reference sequence). The V gene lost 3 bases and the J gene lost 2 bases, with 11 bases spanning the gap. Here the CDR3 DNA reads TGTGCCTGGAGCTGGGGCAGCACCTACGAGCAGTACTTC. Amino acid sequence: CAWSWGSTYEQYF.

As to this clone: Other DNA sequences from this sample encode an identical CDR3 as well. The J gene is TRBJ2-1, the V gene TRBV19, with D possibly called TRBD1 or TRBD2 (6 bases each). The CDR3 contains 15 residues. The ends were cut back, 0 bases at V and 3 bases at J, with 9 bases in the middle. The germline gives CDR1 LNHDA, CDR2 SQIVND (reference sequence). CDR3 sequence: CASSIDGGGYNEQFF. The DNA for the CDR3 is TGTGCCAGTAGTATAGATGGAGGGGGCTACAATGAGCAGTTCTTC.

The chain combines TRBV7-9 with TRBJ2-7; 10 nucleotides line up with TRBD1. There are 16 residues in the CDR3. CDR1 and CDR2 from the germline V gene are SEHNR and FQNEAQ (reference sequence). V trimming: 5 bases; J trimming: 1 base; junction bases outside the gene matches: 8. CDR3 coding DNA: TGTGCCAGCAGCACTAATGACAGGGGGCTATCCTACGAGCAGTACTTC. This translates into CASSTNDRGLSYEQYF.